Described below is a single T cell receptor (beta chain) sequence and its context. This CDR3 comprises 14 residues. Trimming removed 2 bases from V and 5 bases from J; junction bases left unmatched: 4. CDR1 MNHEY and CDR2 SMNVEV come from the germline V gene (reference sequence). In the original workflow: Quantification of nucleated cells was approximated via reference gene primer amplification. Profiling relied on immunoSEQ multiplex PCR, and the TCRdb table lists in-frame clones only, not all of them. V, J and clone size derive from that table, while D and trimming were established from the DNA sequence. The sample lists approximately 230,000 clones, roughly 90% occurring once. This record comes from a study of blood T cell repertoires in COVID-19. Study as a whole: Acute and convalescent COVID-19 samples came from the United States, Italy and Spain. From T cells, B-cell-depleted T cells, or PBMCs came the material, which was cDNA or gDNA.

The source of this sequence is a man aged 30 to 39 who had recovered from COVID-19. The sample taken for sequencing was peripheral blood. V gene TRBV27 combines with J gene TRBJ2-3, with 7 nucleotides matching TRBD1. The CDR3 bases are TGTGCCAGCAGTTTAAATCCAGGGGGAGATACGCAGTATTTT. It codes for CASSLNPGGDTQYF.